These T cell receptor beta chains were read from a single sample in a study of prognosis after radiotherapy for stage I lung cancer. TCRdb itself ran the multiplex PCR reads through MiXCR, one entry per CDR3 protein. The sample consists of around 51,000 distinct CDR3 sequences, roughly 36% of them appearing once. The source material was PBMCs, sampled before or after stereotactic body radiation therapy (not recorded which). These receptors were collected from a donor aged 50 or older with non-small cell lung cancer. The CDR3 runs from the conserved cysteine through the conserved F or W. D genes are given only for firm matches. Expanded clones are given a class, and other clones once, few, many or no size at all.

abundance	d_gene	v_gene	j_gene	CDR3aa	CDR3nt
medium-sized	-	TRBV11-2	TRBJ1-3	CASSLQGQISGNTIYF	TGTGCCAGCAGCTTACAGGGTCAAATCTCTGGAAACACCATATATTTT
many	-	TRBV5-1	TRBJ2-3	CASATLGLGTDTQYF	TGCGCCAGCGCAACACTGGGGTTAGGCACAGATACGCAGTATTTT
many	-	TRBV3-1	TRBJ2-2	CASSPSNGGELFF	TGTGCCAGCAGCCCCTCCAATGGCGGGGAGCTGTTTTTT
many	-	TRBV7-2	TRBJ1-5	CASSLALGFGQPQHF	TGTGCCAGCAGCTTAGCGCTAGGATTTGGACAGCCCCAGCATTTT
many	-	TRBV6-2/TRBV6-3	TRBJ2-1	CASSPLREQFF	TGTGCCAGCAGCCCTCTTCGTGAGCAGTTCTTC
-	-	TRBV7-2	TRBJ2-3	CASSTGMLTDTQYF	TGTGCCAGCAGCACGGGAATGTTAACAGATACGCAGTATTTT
many	-	TRBV6-5	TRBJ2-6	CASSYGSYGANVLTF	TGTGCCAGCAGTTATGGGTCGTATGGGGCCAACGTCCTGACTTTC
-	-	TRBV5-1	TRBJ2-7	CASSGHDSSYEQYF	TGCGCCAGCAGCGGACATGATAGCTCCTACGAGCAGTACTTC
-	-	TRBV4-2	TRBJ2-5	CASSQGIAQETQYF	TGTGCCAGCAGCCAAGGGATAGCACAAGAGACCCAGTACTTC
-	-	TRBV7-3	TRBJ1-2	CASSQALSYGYTF	TGTGCCAGCAGCCAAGCCCTATCTTATGGCTACACCTTC
-	-	TRBV12-3/TRBV12-4	TRBJ2-3	CASSSDGPIQYF	TGTGCCAGCTCCTCCGACGGCCCTATTCAGTATTTT
-	-	TRBV29-1	TRBJ2-3	CSVLADTQYF	TGCAGCGTCCTAGCGGATACGCAGTATTTT
many	TRBD2	TRBV12-5	TRBJ2-3	CASASGSVDTQYF	TGTGCTAGTGCCAGCGGGAGTGTTGATACGCAGTATTTT
many	TRBD2	TRBV9	TRBJ2-1	CASDSSGTYNEQFF	TGTGCCAGCGATTCTAGCGGGACCTACAATGAGCAGTTCTTC
-	-	TRBV5-5	TRBJ1-4	CASSFSRARANEKLFF	TGTGCCAGCAGCTTCAGTAGGGCTCGGGCTAATGAAAAACTGTTTTTT
-	TRBD2	TRBV20-1	TRBJ2-7	CSSRAYRLASSYEQYF	TGCAGTTCTAGAGCATATCGACTAGCGTCCTCCTACGAGCAGTACTTC
many	TRBD2	TRBV5-1	TRBJ2-3	CASSSGGGPDTQYF	TGCGCCAGCAGCTCGGGGGGAGGTCCTGATACGCAGTATTTT
many	-	TRBV5-1	TRBJ2-7	CASSRPESSYEQYF	TGCGCCAGCAGTCGCCCGGAAAGCTCCTACGAGCAGTACTTC
many	-	TRBV7-2	TRBJ2-1	CASSLAGVNNEQFF	TGTGCCAGCAGCTTAGCAGGGGTCAACAATGAGCAGTTCTTC
-	TRBD1	TRBV11-2	TRBJ1-4	CASSWTGGPTNEKLFF	TGTGCCAGCAGCTGGACAGGGGGCCCAACTAATGAAAAACTGTTTTTT
many	TRBD1	TRBV4-1	TRBJ2-7	CASSRPGQGAGEQYF	TGCGCCAGCAGCCGTCCGGGACAGGGGGCGGGCGAGCAGTACTTC
-	TRBD1	TRBV19	TRBJ1-4	CASSILRQGAEKLFF	TGTGCCAGTAGTATACTACGGCAGGGGGCTGAAAAACTGTTTTTT
many	-	TRBV6-1	TRBJ2-1	CASRTRGAAAYNEQFF	TGTGCCAGCAGGACCAGGGGAGCGGCCGCCTACAATGAGCAGTTCTTC
many	-	TRBV7-2	TRBJ2-7	CASSLDYIYEQYF	TGTGCCAGCAGCTTGGACTACATCTACGAGCAGTACTTC
few	-	TRBV5-1	TRBJ2-5	CASSLVDPWAQYF	TGCGCCAGCAGCTTGGTTGATCCCTGGGCCCAGTACTTC
many	-	TRBV5-1	TRBJ1-1	CASSPDPNTEAFF	TGCGCCAGCAGCCCTGATCCCAACACTGAAGCTTTCTTT